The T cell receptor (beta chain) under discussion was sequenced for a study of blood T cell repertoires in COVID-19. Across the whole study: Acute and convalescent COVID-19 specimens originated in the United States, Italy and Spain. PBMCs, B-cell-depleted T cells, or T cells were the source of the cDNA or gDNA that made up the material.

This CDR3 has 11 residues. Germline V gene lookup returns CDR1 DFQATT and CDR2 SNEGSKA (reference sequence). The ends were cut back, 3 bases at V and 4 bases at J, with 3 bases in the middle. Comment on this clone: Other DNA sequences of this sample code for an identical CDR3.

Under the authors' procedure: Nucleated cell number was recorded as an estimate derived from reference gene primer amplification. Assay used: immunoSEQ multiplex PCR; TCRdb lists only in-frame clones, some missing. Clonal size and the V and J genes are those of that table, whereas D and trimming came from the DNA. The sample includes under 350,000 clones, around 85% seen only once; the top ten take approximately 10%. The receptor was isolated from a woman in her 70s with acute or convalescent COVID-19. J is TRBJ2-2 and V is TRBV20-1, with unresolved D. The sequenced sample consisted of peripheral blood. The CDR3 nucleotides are TGCAGTGCTAGTCGCACCGGGGAGCTGTTTTTT. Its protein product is CSASRTGELFF.